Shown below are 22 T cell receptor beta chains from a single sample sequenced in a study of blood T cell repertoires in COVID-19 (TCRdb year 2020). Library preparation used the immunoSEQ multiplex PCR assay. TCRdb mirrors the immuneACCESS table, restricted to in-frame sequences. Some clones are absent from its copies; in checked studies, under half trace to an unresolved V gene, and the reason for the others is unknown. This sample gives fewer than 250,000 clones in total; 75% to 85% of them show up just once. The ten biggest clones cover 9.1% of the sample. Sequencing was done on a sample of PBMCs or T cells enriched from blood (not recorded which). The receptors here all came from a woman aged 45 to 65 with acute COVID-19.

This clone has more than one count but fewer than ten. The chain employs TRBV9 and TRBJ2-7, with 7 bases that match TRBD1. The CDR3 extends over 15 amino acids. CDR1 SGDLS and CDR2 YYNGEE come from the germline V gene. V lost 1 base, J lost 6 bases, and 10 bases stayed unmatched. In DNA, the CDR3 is TGTGCCAGCAGCGTAACCGGGACGGACAGGTCCGAGCAGTACTTC. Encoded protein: CASSVTGTDRSEQYF.

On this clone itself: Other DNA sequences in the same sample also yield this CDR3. The CDR3 nucleotides read TGCGCCAGCAGCTTGGTACAGGGGGACACTGAAGCTTTCTTT. It codes for CASSLVQGDTEAFF. J is TRBJ1-1 and V is TRBV5-1; 8 bases fit TRBD1. Germline loops: CDR1 SGHRS, CDR2 YFSETQ. The CDR3 runs 14 residues. V was pared by 0 bases and J by 3 bases, with 1 base of the junction left unmatched. Combining the CDR3 with reference TRBV5-1 and TRBJ1-1 gives the whole variable domain KAGVTQTPRYLIKTRGQQVTLSCSPISGHRSVSWYQQTPGQGLQFLFEYFSETQRNKGNFPGRFSGRQFSNSRSEMNVSTLELGDSALYLCASSLVQGDTEAFFGQGTRLTVV.

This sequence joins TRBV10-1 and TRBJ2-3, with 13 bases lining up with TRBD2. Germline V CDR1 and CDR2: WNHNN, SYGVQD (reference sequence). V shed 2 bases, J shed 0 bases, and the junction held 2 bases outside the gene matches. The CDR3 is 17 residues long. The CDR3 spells CASSEPGLAGSTDTQYF. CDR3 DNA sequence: TGCGCCAGCAGTGAGCCGGGACTAGCGGGGAGCACAGATACGCAGTATTTT.

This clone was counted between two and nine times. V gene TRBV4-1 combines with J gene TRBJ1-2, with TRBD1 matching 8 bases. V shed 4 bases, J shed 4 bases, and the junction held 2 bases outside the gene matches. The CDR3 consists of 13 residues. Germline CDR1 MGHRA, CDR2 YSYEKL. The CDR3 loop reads CASSLQGGYGYTF. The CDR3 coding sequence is TGCGCCAGCAGCCTACAGGGGGGCTATGGCTACACCTTC.

CDR3 amino acids: CASSYRTGVNTEAFF. CDR3 DNA: TGTGCCAGCAGTTACCGGACAGGGGTGAACACTGAAGCTTTCTTT. V usage is TRBV6-2 or TRBV6-3 and J usage is TRBJ1-1, with TRBD1 matching over 9 bases. V shed 2 bases, J shed 0 bases, and the junction held 1 base outside the gene matches. From germline, CDR1 is MNHEY and CDR2 SVGEGT. This CDR3 is built from 15 residues.

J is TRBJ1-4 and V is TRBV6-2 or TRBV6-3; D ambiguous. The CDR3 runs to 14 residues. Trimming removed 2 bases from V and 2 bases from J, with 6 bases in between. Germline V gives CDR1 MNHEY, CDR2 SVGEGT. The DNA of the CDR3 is TGTGCCAGCAGTTACGGGGAGACTAATGAAAAACTGTTTTTT. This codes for CASSYGETNEKLFF.

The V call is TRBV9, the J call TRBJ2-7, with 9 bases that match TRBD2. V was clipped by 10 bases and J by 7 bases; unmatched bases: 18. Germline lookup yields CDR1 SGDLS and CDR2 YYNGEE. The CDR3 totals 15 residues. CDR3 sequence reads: CARRGGAGGAGEQYF. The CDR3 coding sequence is TGTGCCCGCCGCGGGGGGGCGGGGGGCGCGGGGGAGCAGTACTTC.

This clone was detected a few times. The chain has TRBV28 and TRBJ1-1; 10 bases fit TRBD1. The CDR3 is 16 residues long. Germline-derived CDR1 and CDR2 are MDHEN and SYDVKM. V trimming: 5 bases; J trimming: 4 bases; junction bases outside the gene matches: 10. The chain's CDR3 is CASSPGQGLGSTEAFF. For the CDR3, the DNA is TGTGCCAGCAGTCCGGGACAGGGGTTGGGGAGCACTGAAGCTTTCTTT.

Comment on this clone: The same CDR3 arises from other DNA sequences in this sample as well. The CDR3 DNA is TGTGCCAGTAGTATTAGGGGAAGCACAGATACGCAGTATTTT. It yields the protein CASSIRGSTDTQYF. The chain couples TRBV19 to TRBJ2-3, with D tentatively TRBD1 (5 bases). V was shortened by 3 bases and J by 0 bases, with 7 bases between the two germline ends. This CDR3 has 14 residues. Germline CDR1 reads LNHDA; CDR2 reads SQIVND (reference sequence).

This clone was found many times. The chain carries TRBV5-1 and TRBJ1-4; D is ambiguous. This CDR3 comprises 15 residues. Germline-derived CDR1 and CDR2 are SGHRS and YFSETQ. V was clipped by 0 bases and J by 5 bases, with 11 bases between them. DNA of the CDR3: TGCGCCAGCAGCTTGGCCGTCGAACAAAATGAAAAACTGTTTTTT. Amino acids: CASSLAVEQNEKLFF. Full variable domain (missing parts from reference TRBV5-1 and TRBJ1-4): KAGVTQTPRYLIKTRGQQVTLSCSPISGHRSVSWYQQTPGQGLQFLFEYFSETQRNKGNFPGRFSGRQFSNSRSEMNVSTLELGDSALYLCASSLAVEQNEKLFFGSGTQLSVL.

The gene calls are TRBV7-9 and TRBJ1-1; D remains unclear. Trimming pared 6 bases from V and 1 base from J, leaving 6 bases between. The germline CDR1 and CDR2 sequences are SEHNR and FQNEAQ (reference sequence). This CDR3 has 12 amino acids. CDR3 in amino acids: CASSYKNTEAFF. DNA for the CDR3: TGTGCCAGCAGTTACAAGAACACTGAAGCTTTCTTT.

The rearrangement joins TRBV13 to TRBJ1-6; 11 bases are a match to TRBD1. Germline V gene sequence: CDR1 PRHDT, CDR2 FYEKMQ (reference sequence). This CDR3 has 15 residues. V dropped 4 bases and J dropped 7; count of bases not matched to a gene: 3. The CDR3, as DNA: TGTGCCAGCAGCTCGGACAGGGGGCTGAATTCACCCCTCCACTTT. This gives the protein CASSSDRGLNSPLHF. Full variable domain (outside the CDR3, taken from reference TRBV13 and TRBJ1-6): AAGVIQSPRHLIKEKRETATLKCYPIPRHDTVYWYQQGPGQDPQFLISFYEKMQSDKGSIPDRFSAQQFSDYHSELNMSSLELGDSALYFCASSSDRGLNSPLHFGNGTRLTVT.

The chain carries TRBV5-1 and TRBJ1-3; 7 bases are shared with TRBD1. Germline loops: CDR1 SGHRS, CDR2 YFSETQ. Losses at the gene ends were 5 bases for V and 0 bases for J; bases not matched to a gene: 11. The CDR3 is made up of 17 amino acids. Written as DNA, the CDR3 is TGCGCCAGCAGTCTAGGCCGGGACAGACTCTCTGGAAACACCATATATTTT. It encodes CASSLGRDRLSGNTIYF.

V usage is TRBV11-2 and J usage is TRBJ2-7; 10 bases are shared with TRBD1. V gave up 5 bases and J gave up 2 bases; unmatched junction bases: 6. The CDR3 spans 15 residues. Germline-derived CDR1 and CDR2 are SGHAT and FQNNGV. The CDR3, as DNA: TGTGCCAGCAGCCCTGGGACAGGGGCCACCTACGAGCAGTACTTC. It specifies CASSPGTGATYEQYF.

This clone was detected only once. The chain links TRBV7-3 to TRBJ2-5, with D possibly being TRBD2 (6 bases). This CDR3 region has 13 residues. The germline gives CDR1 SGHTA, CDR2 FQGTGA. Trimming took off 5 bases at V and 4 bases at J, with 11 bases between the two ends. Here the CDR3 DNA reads TGTGCCAGCAGCCCCACTAGCCTAGAGACCCAGTACTTC. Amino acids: CASSPTSLETQYF.

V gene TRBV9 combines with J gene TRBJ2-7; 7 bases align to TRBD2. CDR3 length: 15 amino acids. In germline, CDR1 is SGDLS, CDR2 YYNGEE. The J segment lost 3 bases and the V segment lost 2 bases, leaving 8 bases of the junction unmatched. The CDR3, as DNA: TGTGCCAGCAGCGTGGGTAGCGGGTTTGTCTACGAGCAGTACTTC. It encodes CASSVGSGFVYEQYF.

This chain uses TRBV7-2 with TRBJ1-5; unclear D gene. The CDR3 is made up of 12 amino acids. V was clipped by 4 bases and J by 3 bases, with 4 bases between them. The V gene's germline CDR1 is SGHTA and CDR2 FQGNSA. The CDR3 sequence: CASSYNNQPQHF. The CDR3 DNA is TGTGCCAGCAGCTATAACAATCAGCCCCAGCATTTT.

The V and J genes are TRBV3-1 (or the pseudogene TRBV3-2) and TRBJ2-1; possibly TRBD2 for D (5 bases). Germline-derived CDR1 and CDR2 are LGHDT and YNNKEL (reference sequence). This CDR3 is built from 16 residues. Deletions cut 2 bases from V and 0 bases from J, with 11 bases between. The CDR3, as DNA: TGTGCCAGCAGCCAATTTGGGCGGGTCTCCTACAATGAGCAGTTCTTC. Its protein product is CASSQFGRVSYNEQFF.

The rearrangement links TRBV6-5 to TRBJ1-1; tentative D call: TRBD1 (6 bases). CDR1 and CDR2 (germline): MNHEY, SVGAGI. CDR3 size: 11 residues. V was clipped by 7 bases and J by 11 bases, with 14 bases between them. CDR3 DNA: TGTGCCAGCAACCAAGGGGGATGGGCTTTCTTT. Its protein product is CASNQGGWAFF.

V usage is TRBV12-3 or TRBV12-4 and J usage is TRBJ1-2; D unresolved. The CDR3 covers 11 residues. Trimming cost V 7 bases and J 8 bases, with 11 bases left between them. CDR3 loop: CASIDSFGYTF. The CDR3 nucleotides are TGTGCCAGCATCGACTCGTTCGGCTACACCTTC.

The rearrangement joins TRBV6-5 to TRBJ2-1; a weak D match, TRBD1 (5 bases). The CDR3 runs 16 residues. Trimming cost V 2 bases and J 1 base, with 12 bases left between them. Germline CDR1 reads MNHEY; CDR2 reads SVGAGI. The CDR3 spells CASSYARGISYNEQFF. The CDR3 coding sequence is TGTGCCAGCAGTTACGCTAGGGGAATTTCCTACAATGAGCAGTTCTTC.

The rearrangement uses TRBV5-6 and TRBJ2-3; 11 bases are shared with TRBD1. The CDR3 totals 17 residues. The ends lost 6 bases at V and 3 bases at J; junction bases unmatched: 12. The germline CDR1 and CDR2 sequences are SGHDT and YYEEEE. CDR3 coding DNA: TGTGCCAGCACGCTTTTAGGGGACAGGGGGAAAACAGATACGCAGTATTTT. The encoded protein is CASTLLGDRGKTDTQYF.